One and the same sample provided the 29 T cell receptor beta chains below, sequenced in a study of identifying expanded T cells in peripheral blood. The protocol was immunoSEQ multiplex PCR, while the TCRdb copy is restricted to in-frame clones and leaves out a portion. Among around 100,000 clones listed, around 88% were seen once. The specimen was blood. The receptor source for this set is a person aged 18 to 69 in good health.

This rearrangement joins TRBV7-9 to TRBJ1-1; D is possibly TRBD1 (6 bases). V was cut by 3 bases and J by 0 bases, with 17 bases left in between. The CDR3 has 17 amino acids. Per germline, CDR1 SEHNR and CDR2 FQNEAQ (reference sequence). CDR3 in DNA: TGTGCCAGCAGCTTGAACTCCGGGGGGCCGTTGAACACTGAAGCTTTCTTT. Its translation is CASSLNSGGPLNTEAFF.

This chain links TRBV5-4 with TRBJ2-7; 9 bases align to TRBD1. After removal of 9 bases from V and 4 bases from J, the junction contained 14 bases not matched to a gene. This CDR3 comprises 15 residues. Per germline, CDR1 SGHNT and CDR2 YYREEE (reference sequence). CDR3: CATNLNGQGMYEQYF. CDR3 nucleotides: TGTGCCACCAACCTTAACGGACAGGGGATGTACGAGCAGTACTTC. Together with reference TRBV5-4 and TRBJ2-7, the CDR3 gives the full variable domain: ETGVTQSPTHLIKTRGQQVTLRCSSQSGHNTVSWYQQALGQGPQFIFQYYREEENGRGNFPPRFSGLQFPNYSSELNVNALELDDSALYLCATNLNGQGMYEQYFGPGTRLTVT.

The V and J genes are TRBV9 and TRBJ2-5; possibly TRBD1 for D (6 bases). The length of the CDR3 is 15 residues. In germline, CDR1 is SGDLS, CDR2 YYNGEE. With 0 bases removed from V and 8 bases from J, the gap between germline ends came to 17 bases. CDR3 sequence (DNA): TGTGCCAGCAGCGTAGGGACGGACAGTGTTTTTACCCAGTACTTC. It codes for CASSVGTDSVFTQYF. The full variable domain, rest sourced from reference TRBV9 and TRBJ2-5, is DSGVTQTPKHLITATGQRVTLRCSPRSGDLSVYWYQQSLDQGLQFLIQYYNGEERAKGNILERFSAQQFPDLHSELNLSSLELGDSALYFCASSVGTDSVFTQYFGPGTRLLVL.

The chain joins TRBV29-1 to TRBJ2-5, with a tentative D call TRBD1 (6 bases). Germline V gene data show CDR1 as SQVTM and CDR2 as ANQGSEA. The CDR3 is 16 residues long. V gave up 8 bases and J gave up 4 bases, with 26 bases separating them. The CDR3 region is CSSGSAPGQGGETQYF. In nucleotides, the CDR3 is TGCAGCTCCGGATCGGCCCCGGGACAAGGGGGAGAGACCCAGTACTTC.

This clone was counted a single time. The chain is built from TRBV4-3 and TRBJ2-2; D might be TRBD2 (6 bases). Germline assignment: CDR1 LGHNA and CDR2 YSLEER. V was shortened by 7 bases and J by 7 bases, with 19 bases between the two germline ends. The CDR3 is made up of 15 amino acids. In DNA, the CDR3 is TGCGCCAGCAAACCGGGGGAAACCTATATCGGGGAGCTGTTTTTT. It yields the protein CASKPGETYIGELFF.

The chain is built from TRBV7-9 and TRBJ1-5; D unclear. Trimming took 8 bases from V and 2 from J, leaving 7 bases between them. In germline, CDR1 is SEHNR, CDR2 FQNEAQ (reference sequence). The CDR3 sequence is 12 residues long. CDR3 sequence reads: CASGRGNQPQHF. In nucleotides, the CDR3 is TGTGCCAGCGGGAGGGGCAATCAGCCCCAGCATTTT.

V usage is TRBV30 and J usage is TRBJ1-1, with a weak D call TRBD1 (5 bases). The CDR3 totals 13 residues. V was clipped by 6 bases and J by 0 bases, with 11 bases between them. Germline CDR1 is GTSNPN and CDR2 is SVGIG (reference sequence). CDR3 loop: CACHPGVNTEAFF. CDR3 in DNA: TGTGCCTGCCACCCGGGGGTGAACACTGAAGCTTTCTTT.

V and J are TRBV6-1 and TRBJ2-5; no firm D call. CDR1 is MNHNS and CDR2 is SASEGT in the germline V gene. Trimming stripped 6 bases from V and 0 bases from J, with 11 bases between. This CDR3 contains 14 residues. CDR3 coding DNA: TGTGCCAGCAGGAGGACCGGACACCAAGAGACCCAGTACTTC. Protein product: CASRRTGHQETQYF.

The chain has TRBV5-1 and TRBJ1-1, with D hard to call. This CDR3 has 14 residues. The germline gives CDR1 SGHRS, CDR2 YFSETQ. V was pared by 0 bases and J by 0 bases, with 6 bases between. The CDR3 sequence is CASSLDWMNTEAFF. In DNA, the CDR3 is TGCGCCAGCAGCTTGGATTGGATGAACACTGAAGCTTTCTTT.

The chain recombines TRBV7-6 with TRBJ1-5; no clear D. Trimming shortened V by 1 base and J by 1 base, and 11 bases separated the two germline ends. This CDR3 is 16 amino acids long. CDR1 is SGHVS and CDR2 is FNYEAQ in the germline V gene. The DNA of the CDR3 is TGTGCCAGCAGCTTAGGTGGAGGCAGAAGCAATCAGCCCCAGCATTTT. This translates into CASSLGGGRSNQPQHF.

The gene calls are TRBV19 and TRBJ2-7; D possibly uses TRBD1 or TRBD2 (5 bases each). This CDR3 spans 14 amino acids. The germline V gene encodes CDR1 LNHDA and CDR2 SQIVND (reference sequence). Trimming shortened V by 5 bases and J by 0 bases, and 11 bases separated the two germline ends. The CDR3 sequence: CASSEGLGSYEQYF. The CDR3 DNA follows: TGTGCCAGTAGTGAGGGGCTCGGCTCCTACGAGCAGTACTTC.

The V call is TRBV7-8, the J call TRBJ1-5; D not resolved. Trimming stripped 4 bases from V and 8 bases from J, with 21 bases between. This CDR3 has 16 amino acids. From germline, CDR1 is SGHVS and CDR2 FQNEAQ. CDR3 nucleotide sequence: TGTGCCAGCAGCTCACGAGTGCAGCTAATTCCCAAGCCCCAGCATTTT. This translates into CASSSRVQLIPKPQHF.

The chain joins TRBV7-8 to TRBJ1-2, with D perhaps TRBD1 (6 bases). This CDR3 comprises 14 residues. Germline loops: CDR1 SGHVS, CDR2 FQNEAQ. Trimming shortened V by 5 bases and J by 4 bases, and 14 bases separated the two germline ends. The CDR3 region has the DNA TGTGCCAGCAGCCAATCAACAGGGATCTATGGCTACACCTTC. It specifies CASSQSTGIYGYTF.

This sequence joins TRBV28 and TRBJ1-1, with 10 bases matching TRBD1. The CDR3 totals 16 residues. Germline lookup yields CDR1 MDHEN and CDR2 SYDVKM. The junction had 7 bases not matched to a gene; V was cut back by 6 bases and J by 0 bases. CDR3 in amino acids: CASRPPGQGMNTEAFF. CDR3 coding DNA: TGTGCCAGCAGACCACCGGGACAGGGGATGAACACTGAAGCTTTCTTT.

The V gene is TRBV6-1, the J gene TRBJ1-1; TRBD1 is a possible D gene (5 bases). This CDR3 region has 14 residues. Germline V gene data show CDR1 as MNHNS and CDR2 as SASEGT. Trimming took off 6 bases at V and 5 bases at J, with 16 bases between the two ends. The CDR3 region is CASSSAGTNTEAFF. DNA for the CDR3: TGTGCCAGCAGCAGCGCCGGGACGAATACTGAAGCTTTCTTT.

CDR3 loop: CASSVTGWGNIQYF. CDR3 sequence (DNA): TGTGCCAGCAGTGTAACAGGGTGGGGGAACATTCAGTACTTC. J is TRBJ2-4 and V is TRBV7-2; weak D call: TRBD1 (6 bases). Trimming shortened V by 6 bases and J by 7 bases, and 16 bases separated the two germline ends. The length of the CDR3 is 14 residues. Per the germline V gene, CDR1 is SGHTA and CDR2 is FQGNSA.

The chain joins TRBV18 to TRBJ2-7; D may match TRBD1 or TRBD2 (5 bases each). The CDR3 is made up of 18 amino acids. Trimming removed 0 bases from V and 4 bases from J, with 22 bases in between. Per germline, CDR1 KGHSH and CDR2 LQKENI. The chain's CDR3 is CASSPPLGERQGTYEQYF. In DNA, the CDR3 is TGTGCCAGCTCACCACCCCTGGGGGAGCGACAAGGTACTTACGAGCAGTACTTC.

The chain carries TRBV2 and TRBJ1-1; D remains ambiguous. Trimming left V 4 bases short and J 2 bases short, with 8 bases between. This CDR3 contains 13 residues. Germline V CDR1 and CDR2: SNHLY, FYNNEI. DNA of the CDR3: TGTGCCAGCAGTGGGCAGTACAACACTGAAGCTTTCTTT. Its protein product is CASSGQYNTEAFF.

This clone was detected only once. The rearrangement uses TRBV7-2 and TRBJ1-2; no firm D call. The CDR3 loop spans 14 amino acids. Germline loops: CDR1 SGHTA, CDR2 FQGNSA. With 5 bases removed from V and 7 bases from J, the gap between germline ends came to 17 bases. The CDR3 DNA reads as TGTGCCAGCAGCCGCGGGGTAGAATCTGCTGGCTACACCTTC. Translation: CASSRGVESAGYTF.

The V call is TRBV7-2, the J call TRBJ2-7; 7 bases are a match to TRBD2. Unmatched junction bases numbered 14, after V lost 5 bases and J lost 4 bases. The germline V gene has CDR1 SGHTA and CDR2 FQGNSA. This CDR3 contains 16 residues. CDR3 loop: CASSGGGGGIPYEQYF. As DNA, the CDR3 is TGTGCCAGCAGCGGCGGGGGTGGGGGGATCCCTTACGAGCAGTACTTC.

This rearrangement joins TRBV15 to TRBJ2-7, with 7 bases matching TRBD1. J lost 2 bases, V lost 6 bases, and 1 base had no gene match. Per germline, CDR1 LNHNV and CDR2 YYDKDF (reference sequence). The CDR3 is made up of 12 amino acids. The CDR3 loop reads CATRGQTYEQYF. The CDR3 nucleotides read TGTGCCACCAGGGGACAGACCTACGAGCAGTACTTC.

This chain uses TRBV11-3 with TRBJ2-1; D remains unclear. The length of the CDR3 is 12 residues. CDR1 SGHNT and CDR2 YENEEA come from the germline V gene. Trimming removed 2 bases from V and 5 bases from J, with 4 bases in between. The CDR3 DNA reads as TGTGCCAGCAGCTTAACAAACAATGAGCAGTTCTTC. Amino acid sequence: CASSLTNNEQFF.

The chain is built from TRBV7-9 and TRBJ2-2; D is perhaps TRBD1 (7 bases). The CDR3 runs 14 residues. The V gene lost 5 bases and the J gene lost 8 bases, with 15 bases spanning the gap. Germline CDR1 reads SEHNR; CDR2 reads FQNEAQ (reference sequence). This chain's CDR3 is CASSPTGRRGELFF. The DNA of the CDR3 is TGTGCCAGCAGCCCGACAGGGAGGAGAGGGGAGCTGTTTTTT.

The chain is built from TRBV9 and TRBJ2-1; D could derive from TRBD1 or TRBD2 (6 bases each). Germline CDR1 and CDR2: SGDLS and YYNGEE. The length of the CDR3 is 14 residues. With 0 bases removed from V and 10 bases from J, the gap between germline ends came to 14 bases. The CDR3 sequence: CASSVALGGREQFF. In DNA, the CDR3 is TGTGCCAGCAGCGTAGCTCTGGGGGGCAGGGAGCAGTTCTTC.

Details on this clone: Additional DNA sequences in this sample encode the identical CDR3. This chain uses TRBV5-1 with TRBJ2-5; D may be TRBD1 (8 bases). Between the trimmed V and J ends, which lost 4 bases and 5 bases, there was a span of 15 bases. Germline CDR1 is SGHRS and CDR2 is YFSETQ. The CDR3 length is 14 residues. The DNA of the CDR3 is TGCGCCAGCAGCCCAGGACAGGGAGGGGAGACCCAGTACTTC. Translating it yields CASSPGQGGETQYF.

CDR3 loop: CASSSSTGAGNTIYF. In DNA, the CDR3 is TGTGCCAGTAGTTCGTCGACAGGGGCTGGAAACACCATATATTTT. This sequence joins TRBV19 and TRBJ1-3; 8 bases are a match to TRBD1. The V and J ends lost 5 bases and 2 bases, in that order; junction bases with no gene match: 5. Per germline, CDR1 LNHDA and CDR2 SQIVND (reference sequence). This CDR3 has 15 residues.

The chain uses TRBV25-1 and TRBJ1-2; D might be TRBD1 (5 bases). CDR3 size: 14 residues. The germline V and J ends were trimmed by 8 bases and 2 bases, with 15 bases remaining between them. Germline-derived CDR1 and CDR2 are MGHDK and SYGVNS. The CDR3 nucleotides read TGTGCCAGCCACATGGGGGTAGACAACTATGGCTACACCTTC. Encoded protein: CASHMGVDNYGYTF.

The V call is TRBV4-1, the J call TRBJ2-1; 8 positions match TRBD1. The germline gives CDR1 MGHRA, CDR2 YSYEKL. V shed 0 bases, J shed 7 bases, and the junction held 17 bases outside the gene matches. The CDR3 length is 19 residues. CDR3 DNA: TGCGCCAGCAGCCAAGATAGTGGGGTAACGACAGGGGACTGGAATGAGCAGTTCTTC. It translates to CASSQDSGVTTGDWNEQFF.

V and J are TRBV19 and TRBJ2-5; 13 nucleotides match TRBD2. This CDR3 is built from 14 residues. Looked up from germline, CDR1 is LNHDA and CDR2 is SQIVND (reference sequence). The V gene end was trimmed by 10 bases and the J gene end by 3 bases; junction bases not matched to a gene: 5. The CDR3 spells CATATSGGKETQYF. CDR3 nucleotides: TGTGCCACCGCGACTAGCGGGGGGAAAGAGACCCAGTACTTC.